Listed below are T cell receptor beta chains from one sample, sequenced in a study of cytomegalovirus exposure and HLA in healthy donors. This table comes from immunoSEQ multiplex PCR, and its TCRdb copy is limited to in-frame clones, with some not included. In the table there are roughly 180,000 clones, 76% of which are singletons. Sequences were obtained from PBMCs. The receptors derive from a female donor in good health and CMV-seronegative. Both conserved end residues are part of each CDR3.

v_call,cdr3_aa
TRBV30,CAWRDRQYSSYNSPLHF
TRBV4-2,CASSQDRGRETQYF
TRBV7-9,CASSHGQGTYEQYF
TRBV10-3,CAISPRAGGIKTQYF
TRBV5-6,CASSLALASDTQYF
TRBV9,CASSVQGTSDSADTQYF
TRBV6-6,CASSFPGQGNREQFF
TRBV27,CASSLSTGSEAFF
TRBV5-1,CASSLDFRGGADTQYF
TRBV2,CASSDRPGGTEAFF
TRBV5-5,CASSRDRYSTDTQYF
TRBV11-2,CASSFTSYGPDYSYEQYF
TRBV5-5,CASSSYSSYEQYF
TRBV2,CASSEAQSGLGGLLAKNIQYF
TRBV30,CAWGGQVSDGYTF
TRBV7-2,CASSSYYYEQYF
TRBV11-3,CASSLDRKHEQFF
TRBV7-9,CSSSLTGAEMKYGYTF
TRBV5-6,CASSQLRDKETQYF
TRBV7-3,CASSLGQVINYGYTF
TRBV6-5,CASTEGDRKDGYTF
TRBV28,CASSFSYEQYF
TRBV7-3,CASSRPGETQYF
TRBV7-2,CASSLSPGGFDEQYF
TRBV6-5,CASSYSRRATYEQYF
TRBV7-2,CASSPTSQGRVNVLTF
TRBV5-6,CASSLVDRGNYGYTF
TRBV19,CASSKRGALINEQFF
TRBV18,CASSPVSGANGLTF
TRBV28,CASSPGDRGVETQYF
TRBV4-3,CASSQDATSGASYNEQFF
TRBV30,CAWSVPGFLESYTF
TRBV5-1,CASSPGTSGRGLETQYF
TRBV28,CATAGGKSYEQYF
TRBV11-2,CASSLIAQAGTGMSSPLHF
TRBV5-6,CASVEASGRAGTQYF
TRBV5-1,CASTQQGTNTEAFF
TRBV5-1,CASSLGHGTSGYNEQFF
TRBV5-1,CASSPRGAEAFF
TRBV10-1,CASSRQGGLGNTIYF
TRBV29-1,CSVNIPGFSSYEQYF
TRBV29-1,CSAFPELTSGRDTQYF
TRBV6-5,CASKDGTGAETQYF
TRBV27,CASSFRAGGSRETQYF
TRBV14,CASSLTTGYIGEQYF
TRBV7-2,CASSRDSFTDTQYF
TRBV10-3,CAISEGRDTGELFF
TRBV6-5,CASSYSSGQGNTIYF
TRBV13,CASSRYNEQFF
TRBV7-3,CASSLMGTGGIEQYF
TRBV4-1,CASSPSERQGTQYF
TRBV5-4,CASGYAGTGNYGYTF